The 15 T cell receptor beta chains presented below share a single source sample, sequenced in a study of cytomegalovirus exposure and HLA in healthy donors (dated by TCRdb to the late 2010s). Libraries came from the immunoSEQ multiplex PCR assay. TCRdb took this table from immuneACCESS and kept in-frame rearrangements with V and J called. Such tables lack part of the clones; where checked against another copy, unresolved V genes explain under half of the gap, and the rest is unexplained. The sample table shows over 120,000 clones, and roughly 93% are seen once. The ten largest clones represent 1.8% of the sample. The sequenced sample was PBMCs. These receptors originate from a man aged 18 to 29 in good health and CMV-seropositive.

The V and J genes are TRBV19 and TRBJ2-6; weak D call: TRBD2 (6 bases). V was cut by 4 bases and J by 4 bases, with 14 bases left in between. Germline assignment: CDR1 LNHDA and CDR2 SQIVND (reference sequence). The CDR3 loop spans 16 amino acids. CDR3 residues: CASSKYGGPGANVLTF. The CDR3 DNA is TGTGCCAGTAGTAAATACGGGGGACCCGGGGCCAACGTCCTGACTTTC.

This chain links TRBV28 with TRBJ2-5, with 9 bases identical to TRBD2. V lost 6 bases, J lost 6 bases, and 11 bases stayed unmatched. The length of the CDR3 is 15 residues. CDR1 and CDR2 from the germline V gene are MDHEN and SYDVKM. The CDR3 bases are TGTGCCAGCAGGGCGGGCGGGAGGGCCGCGAAGACCCAGTACTTC. The encoded protein is CASRAGGRAAKTQYF.

J is TRBJ2-7 and V is TRBV19; 10 bases map to TRBD2. Trimming took 5 bases from V and 5 from J; bases not matched to a gene: 6. This CDR3 has 14 residues. Per the germline V gene, CDR1 is LNHDA and CDR2 is SQIVND (reference sequence). The CDR3 DNA is TGTGCCAGTAGTCACAGCGGGAGGGCCAACGAGCAGTACTTC. Its protein product is CASSHSGRANEQYF.

The gene calls are TRBV29-1 and TRBJ2-1, with D perhaps TRBD1 (5 bases). The germline gives CDR1 SQVTM, CDR2 ANQGSEA. Between the trimmed V and J ends, which lost 4 bases and 11 bases, there was a span of 15 bases. The CDR3 is 12 amino acids. The CDR3 reads CSVVPDDSQQFF. Written as DNA, the CDR3 is TGCAGCGTTGTGCCCGACGACAGTCAGCAGTTCTTC.

The CDR3 loop is CASSESGAPYSGANVLTF. CDR3 DNA: TGTGCCAGCAGTGAAAGCGGGGCTCCTTACTCTGGGGCCAACGTCCTGACTTTC. The gene calls are TRBV2 and TRBJ2-6; TRBD2 matches 7 bases. Germline CDR1 and CDR2: SNHLY and FYNNEI. This CDR3 has 18 amino acids. Trimming removed 2 bases from V and 0 bases from J; junction bases left unmatched: 7.

J is TRBJ2-7 and V is TRBV7-8, with 11 bases fitting TRBD2. Germline lookup yields CDR1 SGHVS and CDR2 FQNEAQ. V shed 5 bases, J shed 6 bases, and the junction held 9 bases outside the gene matches. The CDR3 is 15 residues long. CDR3 in DNA: TGTGCCAGCAGCCCCTTAGCGGGAGGGATTGTCGAGCAGTACTTC. It yields the protein CASSPLAGGIVEQYF.

This chain connects TRBV11-2 to TRBJ2-7, with unresolved D. V gave up 3 bases and J gave up 0 bases, with 12 bases separating them. Germline V gives CDR1 SGHAT, CDR2 FQNNGV. The CDR3 loop spans 15 amino acids. The CDR3 loop is CASSFELLSSYEQYF. The CDR3 DNA reads as TGTGCCAGCAGCTTCGAGCTCTTGAGCTCCTACGAGCAGTACTTC.

This chain uses TRBV5-1 with TRBJ1-4, with 12 bases that match TRBD1. There are 16 residues in the CDR3. The V gene's germline CDR1 is SGHRS and CDR2 YFSETQ. Trimming cost V 5 bases and J 7 bases; bases outside gene matches: 9. CDR3: CASSKGTGGAGEKLFF. CDR3 DNA sequence: TGCGCCAGCAGTAAGGGGACAGGGGGCGCCGGTGAAAAACTGTTTTTT. Full variable domain (rest looked up from reference TRBV5-1 and TRBJ1-4): KAGVTQTPRYLIKTRGQQVTLSCSPISGHRSVSWYQQTPGQGLQFLFEYFSETQRNKGNFPGRFSGRQFSNSRSEMNVSTLELGDSALYLCASSKGTGGAGEKLFFGSGTQLSVL.

The chain links TRBV9 to TRBJ1-1; a weak D match, TRBD1 (5 bases). CDR1 SGDLS and CDR2 YYNGEE come from the germline V gene. V shed 0 bases and J shed 5 bases, with 8 bases lying between them. The CDR3 is made up of 13 amino acids. CDR3 sequence (DNA): TGTGCCAGCAGCGTAGATGGGGGGACTGAAGCTTTCTTT. It yields the protein CASSVDGGTEAFF.

The chain combines TRBV5-1 with TRBJ2-2, with D possibly matching TRBD1 (6 bases). Germline V gives CDR1 SGHRS, CDR2 YFSETQ. Trimming took 0 bases from V and 2 from J, leaving 8 bases between them. The CDR3 sequence is 15 residues long. CDR3 DNA sequence: TGCGCCAGCAGCTTGGACAGGGCCAACACCGGGGAGCTGTTTTTT. Protein sequence: CASSLDRANTGELFF. Complete variable domain (other parts from reference TRBV5-1 and TRBJ2-2): KAGVTQTPRYLIKTRGQQVTLSCSPISGHRSVSWYQQTPGQGLQFLFEYFSETQRNKGNFPGRFSGRQFSNSRSEMNVSTLELGDSALYLCASSLDRANTGELFFGEGSRLTVL.

The V gene is TRBV2, the J gene TRBJ2-5; 8 positions agree with TRBD2. V was clipped by 1 base and J by 6 bases; unmatched bases: 10. Germline CDR1 reads SNHLY; CDR2 reads FYNNEI. This CDR3 is 16 amino acids long. In nucleotides, the CDR3 is TGTGCCAGCAGTGAAGGTAGCGGGGCTGTCGGTCAGACCCAGTACTTC. Protein product: CASSEGSGAVGQTQYF.

The rearrangement links TRBV4-1 to TRBJ1-1; 9 bases map to TRBD1. V trimming: 4 bases; J trimming: 11 bases; junction bases outside the gene matches: 11. The CDR3 has 14 residues. Germline V gene lookup returns CDR1 MGHRA and CDR2 YSYEKL. The CDR3 sequence is CASSLQGAGGDAFF. For the CDR3, the DNA is TGCGCCAGCAGCCTACAGGGGGCTGGGGGGGACGCTTTCTTT.

This chain uses TRBV28 with TRBJ2-7; TRBD1 is a possible D gene (6 bases). This CDR3 region has 14 residues. CDR1 and CDR2 from the germline V gene are MDHEN and SYDVKM. Trimming took off 3 bases at V and 4 bases at J, with 13 bases between the two ends. CDR3 sequence: CASSFPQGAYEQYF. The CDR3 bases are TGTGCCAGCAGTTTCCCACAGGGAGCATACGAGCAGTACTTC.

The V gene is TRBV28, the J gene TRBJ2-5, with 9 bases matching TRBD2. The CDR3 sequence is 13 residues long. Unmatched junction bases numbered 5, after V lost 8 bases and J lost 4 bases. The V gene's germline CDR1 is MDHEN and CDR2 SYDVKM. The CDR3 DNA sequence: TGTGCCAGCGCCCGCGGGAGGGGAGAGACCCAGTACTTC. Its translation: CASARGRGETQYF.

This sequence joins TRBV2 and TRBJ2-1, with 12 bases lining up with TRBD2. CDR1 and CDR2 (germline): SNHLY, FYNNEI. The CDR3 runs 14 residues. With 5 bases clipped from V and 7 bases from J, the junction kept 3 bases outside the gene matches. CDR3 loop: CASSRGTSGNEQFF. The CDR3 DNA is TGTGCCAGCAGTCGCGGGACTAGCGGGAATGAGCAGTTCTTC.